This T cell receptor (beta chain) originates from a study of shared clonotypes between healthy human individuals. For the study at large: The composition of the donors was a couple of women and a few men aged 18 to 49. A donor's plate count was three for CD4 naive and three for CD4 memory; CD8 naive had two and CD8 memory one. Study-wide results and caveats: The small donor group covered limited genetic and exposure diversity.

The CDR3 runs 14 residues. CDR1 is SEHNR and CDR2 is FQNEAQ in the germline V gene (reference sequence). The V gene end was trimmed by 5 bases and the J gene end by 7 bases; junction bases not matched to a gene: 6. For this clone: Antigen unknown.

Original analysis: Owing to the provision of junction-only sequences devoid of quality scores by immunoSEQ, filtering differed. Method: immunoSEQ multiplex PCR; TCRdb's copy keeps in-frame clones and lacks some. V, J and clone size were drawn from that table, and D and trimming were deduced from the DNA. The sample contains under 2,500,000 clones, under 97% of which appear only once. The clonotype comes from a man between 18 and 35 years old in good health. Specimen: naive CD4+ T cells sorted from blood. Indicated subset: CD45RA+ positively selected. The V gene is TRBV7-9, the J gene TRBJ1-4; the match to TRBD1 covers 8 bases. Here the CDR3 DNA reads TGTGCCAGCAGCCTACAGGGGGAAGCTGAAAAACTGTTTTTT. It codes for CASSLQGEAEKLFF.